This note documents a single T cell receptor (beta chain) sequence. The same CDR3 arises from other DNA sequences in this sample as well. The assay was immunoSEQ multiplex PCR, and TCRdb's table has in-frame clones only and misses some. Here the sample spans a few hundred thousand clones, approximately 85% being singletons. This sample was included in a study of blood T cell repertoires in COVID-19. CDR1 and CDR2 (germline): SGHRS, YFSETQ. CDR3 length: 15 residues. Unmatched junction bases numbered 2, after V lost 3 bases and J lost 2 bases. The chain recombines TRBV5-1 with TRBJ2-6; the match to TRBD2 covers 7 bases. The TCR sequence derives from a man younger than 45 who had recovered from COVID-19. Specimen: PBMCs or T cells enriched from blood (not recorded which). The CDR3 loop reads CASSSGGPGANVLTF. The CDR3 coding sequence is TGCGCCAGCAGCTCGGGAGGCCCTGGGGCCAACGTCCTGACTTTC.